Following are 8 T cell receptor beta chains from one sample sequenced in a study of blood T cell repertoires in COVID-19. Data came from immunoSEQ multiplex PCR; TCRdb stores just in-frame clones and leaves some out. Of approximately 140,000 clones listed, around nine tenths are singletons. Sequencing used peripheral blood. These receptors all come from a woman aged 55-70 years with acute or convalescent COVID-19.

The CDR3 DNA reads TGTGCCAGCAGTTTAGGGACAGGGAATTCACCCCTCCACTTT. Its protein product is CASSLGTGNSPLHF. J is TRBJ1-6 and V is TRBV28, with 9 bases that match TRBD1. CDR3 length: 14 amino acids. CDR1 and CDR2 from the germline V gene are MDHEN and SYDVKM. V shed 2 bases, J shed 7 bases, and the junction held 0 bases outside the gene matches.

This clone was observed once. The chain employs TRBV14 and TRBJ2-7, with 10 bases that match TRBD1. This CDR3 region has 16 residues. V gave up 1 base and J gave up 6 bases; unmatched junction bases: 9. The germline CDR1 and CDR2 sequences are SGHDN and FVKESK. The CDR3 region has the DNA TGTGCCAGCAGCCAAGCCCCGGGACAGGGGAATGTCGAGCAGTACTTC. Its translation: CASSQAPGQGNVEQYF.

This clone was observed a single time. The chain carries TRBV18 and TRBJ2-2; D gene ambiguous. This CDR3 has 13 amino acids. V lost 3 bases, J lost 3 bases, and 5 bases lay in between. The germline CDR1 and CDR2 sequences are KGHSH and LQKENI. The CDR3 DNA sequence: TGTGCCAGCTCACCGGAGCACACCGGGGAGCTGTTTTTT. Amino acid sequence: CASSPEHTGELFF.

The chain employs TRBV28 and TRBJ1-2, with D hard to call. This CDR3 is built from 15 residues. Per the germline V gene, CDR1 is MDHEN and CDR2 is SYDVKM. Trimming pared 1 base from V and 3 bases from J, leaving 12 bases between. The CDR3, as DNA: TGTGCCAGCAGTTTATTGCCGGGGAGCGACTATGGCTACACCTTC. It codes for CASSLLPGSDYGYTF.

The rearrangement joins TRBV9 to TRBJ1-1; D gene uncertain. The CDR3 loop spans 14 amino acids. V was pared by 2 bases and J by 6 bases, with 14 bases between. Germline CDR1 and CDR2: SGDLS and YYNGEE. CDR3 DNA: TGTGCCAGCAGCGTGGCCGACTATTCCTCTGAAGCTTTCTTT. This gives the protein CASSVADYSSEAFF.

V is TRBV6-2 or TRBV6-3 and J is TRBJ2-7, with 11 bases matching TRBD1. Trimming at V came to 5 bases and at J to 4 bases, leaving 16 bases not matched to a gene. Germline V gene sequence: CDR1 MNHEY, CDR2 SVGEGT. The CDR3 spans 18 residues. CDR3: CASSTRDRGDNRAYEQYF. CDR3 nucleotide sequence: TGTGCCAGCAGTACCCGGGACAGGGGGGACAACAGAGCTTACGAGCAGTACTTC.

This clone has just a few counts. V gene TRBV7-9 combines with J gene TRBJ1-1; 10 nucleotides agree with TRBD1. CDR1 is SEHNR and CDR2 is FQNEAQ in the germline V gene (reference sequence). Germline trimming cut 5 bases from V and 10 bases from J; bases unmatched to any gene: 4. The CDR3 covers 12 residues. As DNA, the CDR3 is TGTGCCAGCAGCACTGGGGACAGGGGAGCTTTCTTT. Amino acid sequence: CASSTGDRGAFF.

The chain joins TRBV30 to TRBJ2-6, with 11 bases fitting TRBD1. This CDR3 contains 17 residues. CDR1 is GTSNPN and CDR2 is SVGIG in the germline V gene (reference sequence). V lost 8 bases and J lost 0; bases outside the gene matches: 9. CDR3 bases: TGTGCCCTTCGCCCCGGGACAGGGGGCTCTGGGGCCAACGTCCTGACTTTC. As protein: CALRPGTGGSGANVLTF. Combining the CDR3 with reference TRBV30 and TRBJ2-6 gives the whole variable domain SQTIHQWPATLVQPVGSPLSLECTVEGTSNPNLYWYRQAAGRGLQLLFYSVGIGQISSEVPQNLSASRPQDRQFILSSKKLLLSDSGFYLCALRPGTGGSGANVLTFGAGSRLTVL.